This TCR beta chain was recovered during a study of blood T cell repertoires in COVID-19 (dated by TCRdb to the early 2020s). Describing the broader study: Samples from collaborators originated in the United States, Italy and Spain and spanned both the acute and convalescent phases of COVID-19. Where available, HLA class I and class II types were obtained from metadata supplied by the sample provider rather than from assay-based typing. The sample metadata nearly always contained a de-identified subject ID, COVID-19 status, age in years and sex. The samples were drawn from the first 160 participants of the ongoing ImmuneRACE study and from over a thousand subjects provided by 6 global collaborators. The repertoires were released in a freely available public database meant as a resource for research on the immune response to SARS-CoV-2. Subjects who had been exposed to COVID-19, were actively infected with it, or had recovered from it provided the deeply sampled blood TCRbeta repertoires that made up the dataset. The prospective study material was composed of cDNA or gDNA derived from T cells, B-cell-depleted T cells, or PBMCs.

Collaborating institutions collected whole blood in K2EDTA tubes following their own protocols. For TCRbeta analysis, collaborators shipped samples in one of three forms: frozen whole blood, isolated PBMCs, or DNA extracted from either of those sample types. TCRbeta CDR3 regions were amplified from genomic DNA by means of the immunoSEQ Assay, a bias-controlled multiplex PCR. The study's own analysis went as follows. Nucleated cell counts per sample were estimated from amplification of reference gene primers within the assay. To quantify the absolute abundance of each unique TCRbeta CDR3 rearrangement, sequence reads were collapsed and filtered. Productive Simpson clonality was computed per sample as the square root of Simpson's diversity index over productive rearrangements. This immuneACCESS table, as held by TCRdb, lists in-frame sequences with V and J called but not all clones. Of the missing ones, under half trace to an unresolved V gene in checked studies; the others have no known cause. The DNA gave D and trimming, while V, J and clone size come from that table. The table for this sample lists some 42,000 clones; roughly nine tenths of them were counted only once. The top ten hold approximately 9% of the sample.

Between the V and J ends, shortened by 10 bases and 2 bases respectively, the junction contains 18 bases. Including cysteine and phenylalanine, the CDR3 has 14 amino acids. The entry retains the CDR3 DNA only, 42 bases that are in frame from base 1. The germline V gene encodes CDR1 WSHSY and CDR2 SAAADI. Beyond this particular receptor, the publication reports: The quantity of clinical and demographic metadata differed by source and by participant and was supplied without curation.

With respect to this clone: There is no known antigen for this receptor. Base qualities are missing; no much larger clone stands one base away.

The clonotype originates from a man in his forties or fifties with active COVID-19. The sequenced material came from peripheral blood. The V and J genes are TRBV10-2 and TRBJ2-7; D gene: possibly TRBD2, on 6 matching bases. In nucleotide form, the sequence is TGCGCCACCCAGGGACGGGAGCGGGCCTACGAGCAGTACTTC. Translated, it gives CATQGRERAYEQYF.